This T cell receptor (beta chain) was retrieved from a study of cytomegalovirus exposure and HLA in healthy donors. As for this clone: Its antigen is currently unknown. One junction end disagrees with the germline gene, perhaps due to a read error.

Looked up from germline, CDR1 is SEHNR and CDR2 is FQNEAQ (reference sequence). This CDR3 has 15 residues. Regarding the study as a whole: Researchers reportedly found TCR beta sequences accurately predicted most subjects' HLA-A and HLA-B alleles. Among CMV-associated TCR beta chains, most appeared HLA-restricted in a later analysis.

The PCR contained 60 Vbeta and 13 Jbeta primers. Profiled with immunoSEQ multiplex PCR; TCRdb holds only in-frame clones, not every one. The table shows more than 70,000 clones, with roughly 72% occurring only once. The chain combines TRBV7-9 with TRBJ2-7; possibly TRBD1 for D (6 bases). This sequence was found in a man aged 30 to 45 in good health and CMV-seropositive. Material for sequencing was PBMCs. CDR3 residues: CSSSSLGTSLYEQYF. In DNA, the CDR3 is TGTTCCAGCAGCTCTTTGGGGACATCCCTCTACGAGCAGTACTTC.